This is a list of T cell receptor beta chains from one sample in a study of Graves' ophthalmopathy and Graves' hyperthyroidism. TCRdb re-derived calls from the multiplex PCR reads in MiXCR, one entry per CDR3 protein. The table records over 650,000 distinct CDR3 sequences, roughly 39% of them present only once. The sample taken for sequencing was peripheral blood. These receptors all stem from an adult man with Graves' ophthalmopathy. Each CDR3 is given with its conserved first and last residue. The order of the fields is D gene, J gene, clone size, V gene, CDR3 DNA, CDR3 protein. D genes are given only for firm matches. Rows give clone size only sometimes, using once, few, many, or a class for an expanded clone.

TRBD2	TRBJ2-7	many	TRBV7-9	TGTGCCAGCAGCTTATTCGCGGGAGGCCCTCGCGAGCAGTACTTC	CASSLFAGGPREQYF
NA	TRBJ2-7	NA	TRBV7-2	TGTGCCAGCAGCTTGGCGGCGCGGACTCTCTACGAGCAGTACTTC	CASSLAARTLYEQYF
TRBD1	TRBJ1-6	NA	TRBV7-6	TGTGCCAGCGCACAGGGGAACAATTCACCCCTCCACTTT	CASAQGNNSPLHF
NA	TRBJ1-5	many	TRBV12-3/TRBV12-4	TGTGCCAGCAGCTTACAGGAGGATCAGCCCCAGCATTTT	CASSLQEDQPQHF
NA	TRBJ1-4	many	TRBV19	TGTGCCAGTAGTATGCGCAGGAACAAAAATGAAAAACTGTTTTTT	CASSMRRNKNEKLFF
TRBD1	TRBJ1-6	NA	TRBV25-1	TGTGCCAGCCCAACGGGACAGGACTATAATTCACCCCTCCACTTT	CASPTGQDYNSPLHF
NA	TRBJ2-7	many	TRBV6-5	TGTGCCAGCAGTTACTCGAGGAACTACGAGCAGTACTTC	CASSYSRNYEQYF
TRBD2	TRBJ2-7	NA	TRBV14	TGTGCCAGCAGCCAAGATCGGGGGGGCAGTATCTACGAGCAGTACTTC	CASSQDRGGSIYEQYF
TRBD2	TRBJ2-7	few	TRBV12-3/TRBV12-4	TGTGCCAGCAGTTTAGAAAACAGGACTAGCGGGAGAGCCTACGAGCAGTACTTC	CASSLENRTSGRAYEQYF
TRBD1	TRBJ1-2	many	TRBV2	TGTGCCAGCACCACGGACAGGACTTATGGGGGTGGCTACACCTTC	CASTTDRTYGGGYTF
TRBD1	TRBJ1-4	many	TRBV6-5	TGTGCCAGCAGGGACAGGGCAACTAATGAAAAACTGTTTTTT	CASRDRATNEKLFF
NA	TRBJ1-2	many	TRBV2	TGTGCCAGTGTGTTAACAGCCGGTGTAGATGGCTACACCTTC	CASVLTAGVDGYTF
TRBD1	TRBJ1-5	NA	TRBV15	TGTGCCACCAGCAGACCGAGACAGGGGGGCAATCAGCCCCAGCATTTT	CATSRPRQGGNQPQHF
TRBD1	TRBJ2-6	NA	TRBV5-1	TGCGCCAGCAGCTCCGGGACAGGGATTACCTCTGGGGCCAACGTCCTGACTTTC	CASSSGTGITSGANVLTF
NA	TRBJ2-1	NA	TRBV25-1	TGTGCCGGCAGTGAACGGGGGTCCTACAATGAGCAGTTCTTC	CAGSERGSYNEQFF
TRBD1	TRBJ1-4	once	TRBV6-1	TGTGCCAGCAGCCACCGACAGGGGGAGAGAAAACTGTTTTTT	CASSHRQGERKLFF
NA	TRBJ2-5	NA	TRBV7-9	TGTGCCAGCAGCTTAGCCTCGGGACTGGAGACCCAGTACTTC	CASSLASGLETQYF
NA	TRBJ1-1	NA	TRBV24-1	TGTGCCACCAGCCCGGGGCAGGCGGGCCCCTTT	CATSPGQAGPF
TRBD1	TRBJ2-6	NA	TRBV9	TGTGCCAGCAGCTCGGGACAGGGGGCCGACGTCCTGACTTTC	CASSSGQGADVLTF
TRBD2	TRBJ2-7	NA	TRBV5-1	TGCGCCAGCAGCTTGGGCCTAGCGGATTTCTCCTACGAGCAGTACTTC	CASSLGLADFSYEQYF
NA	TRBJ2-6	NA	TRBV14	TGTGCCAGCAGTCTCTTCGTGGGGTCTGGGGCCAACGTCCTGACTTTC	CASSLFVGSGANVLTF
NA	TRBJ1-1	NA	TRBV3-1	TGTGCCAGCAGCCCATGGGGGGAGGACACTGAAGCTTTCTTT	CASSPWGEDTEAFF
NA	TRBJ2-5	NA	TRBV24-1	TGTGCCACCAGTGGTGGGGGAATCAATCAGCCCCAGTACTTC	CATSGGGINQPQYF
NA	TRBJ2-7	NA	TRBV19	TGTGCCTGGCAGAATAGGGGAGTCCGGGAGCAGTACTTC	CAWQNRGVREQYF
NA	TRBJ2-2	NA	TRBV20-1	TGCAGTGCTATAGAGCACACCGGGGAGCTGTTTTTT	CSAIEHTGELFF
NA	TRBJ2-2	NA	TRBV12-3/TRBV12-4	TGTACCAGCAGTTTACTGGACTTATACACCGGGGAGCTGTTTTTT	CTSSLLDLYTGELFF
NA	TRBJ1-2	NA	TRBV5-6	TGTGCCAGCAGCATATACCCCGGGCCTAGCTTACCTGGGAGCTATGGCTACACCTTC	CASSIYPGPSLPGSYGYTF
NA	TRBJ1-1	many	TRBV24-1	TGTGCCACCAGTGAACCCCGACAGTCCGCCCCTGAAGCTTTCTTT	CATSEPRQSAPEAFF